Each of the 12 T cell receptor beta chains below was sequenced from the same sample in a study of identical twins. In TCRdb, the 5' RACE reads were re-called with MiXCR into one record per CDR3 protein. This sample carries roughly 720,000 distinct CDR3 sequences, 15% to 20% of them seen once, and the ten largest clones take 10% to 15%. The sample was also reused in another study, on T cells expressing NK-cell markers.

What was sequenced was PBMCs. Source of these receptors: a woman younger than 30 in good health.

This clonotype was seen a few times. The genes are TRBV15 and TRBJ1-2, with D perhaps TRBD1 (6 bases). The CDR3 contains 13 residues. V was clipped by 6 bases and J by 8 bases, with 16 bases between them. Germline V gene lookup returns CDR1 LNHNV and CDR2 YYDKDF (reference sequence). The CDR3 region has the DNA TGTGCCACCAGAGAGGGGGGGGTGGGAGGCTACACCTTC. Residues: CATREGGVGGYTF.

This clonotype has more than one count but fewer than ten. V and J are TRBV10-3 and TRBJ1-1; tentatively, D is TRBD1 (5 bases). The germline V gene encodes CDR1 ENHRY and CDR2 SYGVKD. V lost 10 bases and J lost 5, with 17 bases in between. The CDR3 is 13 residues long. CDR3 region: CATQSIGGTEAFF. CDR3 in DNA: TGTGCCACCCAGTCTATCGGGGGGACTGAAGCTTTCTTT.

The chain uses TRBV3-1 and TRBJ2-1, with 10 nucleotides matching TRBD2. Germline V CDR1 and CDR2: LGHDT, YNNKEL (reference sequence). V trimming: 0 bases; J trimming: 15 bases; junction bases outside the gene matches: 8. This CDR3 spans 14 amino acids. In DNA, the CDR3 is TGTGCCAGCAGCCAAGACGGGAGCGGGAGGGCTGGGTTCTTC. Its protein product is CASSQDGSGRAGFF.

A few counts support this clonotype. CDR3 sequence: CASSKTSGRSGGELFF. Written as DNA, the CDR3 is TGTGCCAGCAGCAAGACTAGCGGGAGATCCGGCGGGGAGCTGTTTTTT. V usage is TRBV12-3 or TRBV12-4 and J usage is TRBJ2-2; the match to TRBD2 covers 12 bases. This CDR3 has 16 amino acids. The V segment lost 6 bases and the J segment 7 bases; nucleotides outside the gene matches: 9.

In this sample, this clonotype turned up a few times. The J gene is TRBJ2-2, the V gene TRBV6-1; 10 nucleotides align to TRBD2. CDR3 length: 18 residues. J gave up 2 bases and V 3 bases, and 9 bases lay outside the gene matches. Germline CDR1 reads MNHNS; CDR2 reads SASEGT. CDR3 protein: CASSDPLAGATNTGELFF. The CDR3 bases are TGTGCCAGCAGTGACCCTCTAGCGGGGGCCACTAACACCGGGGAGCTGTTTTTT.

This clonotype was recorded a few times. The chain carries TRBV10-3 and TRBJ2-1; weak D call: TRBD2 (5 bases). Germline V CDR1 and CDR2: ENHRY, SYGVKD. This CDR3 region has 15 residues. Deletions cut 6 bases from V and 3 bases from J, with 15 bases between. The CDR3: CAISAMGGGYNEQFF. The CDR3, as DNA: TGTGCCATCAGCGCCATGGGCGGAGGCTACAATGAGCAGTTCTTC.

This clonotype has ten or more counts. The V call is TRBV20-1, the J call TRBJ2-7; no reliable D call. V lost 3 bases, J lost 0 bases, and 0 bases lay in between. CDR3 length equals 10 residues. The germline V gene has CDR1 DFQATT and CDR2 SNEGSKA (reference sequence). CDR3 coding DNA: TGCAGTGCTAGCTCCTACGAGCAGTACTTC. It translates to CSASSYEQYF.

The sample holds a few counts of this clonotype. The genes are TRBV7-9 and TRBJ2-4; 7 nucleotides line up with TRBD1. The V gene end was trimmed by 1 base and the J gene end by 2 bases; junction bases not matched to a gene: 5. The CDR3 runs to 16 residues. CDR1 is SEHNR and CDR2 is FQNEAQ in the germline V gene (reference sequence). Here the CDR3 reads CASSLGQGVSKNIQYF. DNA of the CDR3: TGTGCCAGCAGCTTAGGACAGGGCGTATCCAAAAACATTCAGTACTTC.

This clonotype came up a few times. The chain has TRBV7-9 and TRBJ1-2, with 9 bases that match TRBD1. Losses at the gene ends were 4 bases for V and 6 bases for J; bases not matched to a gene: 6. The germline V gene encodes CDR1 SEHNR and CDR2 FQNEAQ (reference sequence). The CDR3 spans 14 residues. CDR3 DNA: TGTGCCAGCAGCTCGCCACAGGGGGCGGATGGCTACACCTTC. Protein product: CASSSPQGADGYTF.

This clonotype was recorded many times. The chain combines TRBV5-1 with TRBJ1-2, with TRBD1 matching over 9 bases. There are 14 residues in the CDR3. Germline-derived CDR1 and CDR2 are SGHRS and YFSETQ. V shed 5 bases and J 1 base; nucleotides not matched to a gene: 3. The CDR3 here is CASSRDRDNYGYTF. For the CDR3, the DNA is TGCGCCAGCAGTCGGGACAGGGATAACTATGGCTACACCTTC. Full variable domain (remainder filled in from reference TRBV5-1 and TRBJ1-2): KAGVTQTPRYLIKTRGQQVTLSCSPISGHRSVSWYQQTPGQGLQFLFEYFSETQRNKGNFPGRFSGRQFSNSRSEMNVSTLELGDSALYLCASSRDRDNYGYTFGSGTRLTVV.

This chain links TRBV12-3 or TRBV12-4 with TRBJ2-2; D unresolved. Trimming cost V 6 bases and J 4 bases, with 12 bases left between them. The CDR3 runs 14 residues. In DNA form, the CDR3 reads TGTGCCAGCAGCCTTATAGTGGTCACCGGGGAGCTGTTTTTT. Translated, it gives CASSLIVVTGELFF.

V and J are TRBV6-5 and TRBJ2-7, with a weak D call TRBD1 (5 bases). V lost 7 bases and J lost 2, with 18 bases in between. The CDR3 has 15 residues. Per the germline V gene, CDR1 is MNHEY and CDR2 is SVGAGI. The chain's CDR3 is CASTVTGLGTYEQYF. The CDR3, as DNA: TGTGCCAGCACCGTTACAGGCCTCGGTACCTACGAGCAGTACTTC.